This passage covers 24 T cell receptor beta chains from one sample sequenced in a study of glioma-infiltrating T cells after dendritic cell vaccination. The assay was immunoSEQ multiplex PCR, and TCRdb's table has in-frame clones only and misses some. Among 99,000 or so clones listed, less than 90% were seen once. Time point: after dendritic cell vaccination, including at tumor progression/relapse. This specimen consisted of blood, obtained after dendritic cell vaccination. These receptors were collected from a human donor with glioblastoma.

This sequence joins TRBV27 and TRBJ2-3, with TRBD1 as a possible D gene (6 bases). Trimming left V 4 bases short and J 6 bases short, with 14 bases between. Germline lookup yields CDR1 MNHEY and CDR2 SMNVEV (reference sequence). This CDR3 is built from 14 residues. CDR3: CASSYRDFWDTQYF. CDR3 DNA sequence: TGTGCCAGCAGTTACAGGGATTTTTGGGATACGCAGTATTTT.

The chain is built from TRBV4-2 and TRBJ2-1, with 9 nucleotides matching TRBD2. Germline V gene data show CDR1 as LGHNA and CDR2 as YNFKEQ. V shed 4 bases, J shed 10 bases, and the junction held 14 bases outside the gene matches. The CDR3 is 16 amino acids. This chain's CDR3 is CASSPFLTPAGGEQFF. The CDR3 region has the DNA TGTGCCAGCAGCCCCTTCCTTACCCCAGCGGGGGGCGAGCAGTTCTTC.

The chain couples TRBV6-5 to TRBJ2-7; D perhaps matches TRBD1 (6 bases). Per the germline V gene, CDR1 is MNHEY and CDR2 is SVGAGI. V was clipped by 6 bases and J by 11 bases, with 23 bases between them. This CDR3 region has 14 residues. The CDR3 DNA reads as TGTGCCAGCAGCCGCTCGATGGCAGGGGAAATTGAGTACTTC. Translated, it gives CASSRSMAGEIEYF.

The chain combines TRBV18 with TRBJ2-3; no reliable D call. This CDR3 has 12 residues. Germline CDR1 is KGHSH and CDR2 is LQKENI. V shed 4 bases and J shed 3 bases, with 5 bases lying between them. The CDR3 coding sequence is TGTGCCAGCTCACTGGAGACAGATACGCAGTATTTT. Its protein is CASSLETDTQYF.

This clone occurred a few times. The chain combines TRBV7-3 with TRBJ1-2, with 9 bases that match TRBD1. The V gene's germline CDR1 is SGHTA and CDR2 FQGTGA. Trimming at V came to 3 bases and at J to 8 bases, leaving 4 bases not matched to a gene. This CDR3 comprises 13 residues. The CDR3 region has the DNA TGTGCCAGCAGCTTCACAGGGGGCCGCGGCTACACCTTC. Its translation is CASSFTGGRGYTF.

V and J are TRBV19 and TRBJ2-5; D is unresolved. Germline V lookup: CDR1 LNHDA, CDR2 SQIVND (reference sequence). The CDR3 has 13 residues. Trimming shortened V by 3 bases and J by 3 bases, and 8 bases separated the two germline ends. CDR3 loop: CASSISRKETQYF. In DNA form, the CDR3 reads TGTGCCAGTAGTATTAGCCGGAAAGAGACCCAGTACTTC.

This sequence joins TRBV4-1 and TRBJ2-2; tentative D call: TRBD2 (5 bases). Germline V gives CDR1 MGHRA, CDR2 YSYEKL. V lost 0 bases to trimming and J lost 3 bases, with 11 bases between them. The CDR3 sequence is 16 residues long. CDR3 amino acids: CASSQEGGRYTGELFF. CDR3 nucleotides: TGCGCCAGCAGCCAAGAGGGTGGGAGATACACCGGGGAGCTGTTTTTT.

This CDR3 reads CASSELGGPQHF. As DNA, the CDR3 is TGTGCCAGCAGTGAATTAGGAGGGCCCCAGCATTTT. V is TRBV6-1 and J is TRBJ1-5; D unresolved. Trimming left V 2 bases short and J 9 bases short, with 8 bases between. The CDR3 covers 12 residues. From germline, CDR1 is MNHNS and CDR2 SASEGT.

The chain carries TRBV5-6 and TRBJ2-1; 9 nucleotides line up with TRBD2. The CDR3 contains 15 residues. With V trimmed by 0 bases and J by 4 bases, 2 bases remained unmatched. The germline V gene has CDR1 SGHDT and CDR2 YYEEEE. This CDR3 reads CASSLATSGYNEQFF. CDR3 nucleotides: TGTGCCAGCAGCTTGGCTACTAGCGGGTACAATGAGCAGTTCTTC.

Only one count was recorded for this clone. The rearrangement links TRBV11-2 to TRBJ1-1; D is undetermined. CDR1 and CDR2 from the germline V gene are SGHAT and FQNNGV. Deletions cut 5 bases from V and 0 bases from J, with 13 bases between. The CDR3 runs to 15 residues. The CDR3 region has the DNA TGTGCCAGCAGCAAACCGACGGGGATGAACACTGAAGCTTTCTTT. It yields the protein CASSKPTGMNTEAFF.

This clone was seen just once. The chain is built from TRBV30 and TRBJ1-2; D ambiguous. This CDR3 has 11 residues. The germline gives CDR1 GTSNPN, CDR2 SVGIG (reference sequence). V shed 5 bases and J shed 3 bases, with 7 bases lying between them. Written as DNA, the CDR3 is TGTGCCTGGGGTAGTGACTATGGCTACACCTTC. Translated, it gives CAWGSDYGYTF.

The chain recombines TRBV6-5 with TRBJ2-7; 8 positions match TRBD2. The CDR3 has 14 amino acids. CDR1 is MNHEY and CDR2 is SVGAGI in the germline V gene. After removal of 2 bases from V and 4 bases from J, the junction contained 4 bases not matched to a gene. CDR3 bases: TGTGCCAGCAGTTACAACGGGGGGGCTTACGAGCAGTACTTC. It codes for CASSYNGGAYEQYF.

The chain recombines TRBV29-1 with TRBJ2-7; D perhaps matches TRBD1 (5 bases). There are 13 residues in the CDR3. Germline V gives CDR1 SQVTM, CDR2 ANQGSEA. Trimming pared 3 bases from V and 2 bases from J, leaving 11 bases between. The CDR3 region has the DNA TGCAGCGTTGAGGATCAGGGCCCCTACGAGCAGTACTTC. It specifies CSVEDQGPYEQYF.

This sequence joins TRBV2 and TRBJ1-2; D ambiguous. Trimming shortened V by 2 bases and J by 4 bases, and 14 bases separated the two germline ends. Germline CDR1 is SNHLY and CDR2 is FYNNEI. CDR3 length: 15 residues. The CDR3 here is CASSEPRGLGYGYTF. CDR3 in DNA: TGTGCCAGCAGTGAACCCCGAGGGCTCGGCTATGGCTACACCTTC.

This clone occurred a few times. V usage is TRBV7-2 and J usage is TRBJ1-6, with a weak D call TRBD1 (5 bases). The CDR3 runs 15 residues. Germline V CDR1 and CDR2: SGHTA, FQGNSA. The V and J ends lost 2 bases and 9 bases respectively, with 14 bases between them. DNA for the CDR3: TGTGCCAGCAGCTTACTCGGCGTGGGGGGTTCACCCCTCCACTTT. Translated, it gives CASSLLGVGGSPLHF.

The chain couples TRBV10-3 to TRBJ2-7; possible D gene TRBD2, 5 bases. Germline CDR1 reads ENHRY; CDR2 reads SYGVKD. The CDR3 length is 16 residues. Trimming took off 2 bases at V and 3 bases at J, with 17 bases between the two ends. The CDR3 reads CAISEREFGRFYEQYF. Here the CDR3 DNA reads TGTGCCATCAGTGAGAGGGAGTTTGGGCGGTTCTACGAGCAGTACTTC.

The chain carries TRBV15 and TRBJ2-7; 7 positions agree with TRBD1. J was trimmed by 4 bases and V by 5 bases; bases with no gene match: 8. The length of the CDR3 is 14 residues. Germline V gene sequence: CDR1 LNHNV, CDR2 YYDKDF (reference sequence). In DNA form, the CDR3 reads TGTGCCACCAGCCGGACCCGACAGGGATACGAGCAGTACTTC. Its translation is CATSRTRQGYEQYF.

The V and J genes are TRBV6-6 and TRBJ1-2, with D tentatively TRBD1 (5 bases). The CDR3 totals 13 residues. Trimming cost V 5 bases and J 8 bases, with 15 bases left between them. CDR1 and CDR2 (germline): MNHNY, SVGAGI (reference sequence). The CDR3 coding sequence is TGTGCCAGCAGTAAAGGGGAGGGAAGAGGCTACACCTTC. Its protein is CASSKGEGRGYTF.

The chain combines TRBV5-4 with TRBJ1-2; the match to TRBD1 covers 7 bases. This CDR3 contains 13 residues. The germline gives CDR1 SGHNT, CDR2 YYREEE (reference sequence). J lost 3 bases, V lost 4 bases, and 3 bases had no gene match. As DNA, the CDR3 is TGTGCCAGCAGCCCGGACAGGTACTATGGCTACACCTTC. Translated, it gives CASSPDRYYGYTF.

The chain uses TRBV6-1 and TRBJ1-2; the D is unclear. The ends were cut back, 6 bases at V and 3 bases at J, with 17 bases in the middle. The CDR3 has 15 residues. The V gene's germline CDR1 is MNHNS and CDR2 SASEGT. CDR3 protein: CASRETLGIYYGYTF. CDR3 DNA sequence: TGTGCCAGCAGGGAGACCCTCGGGATTTACTATGGCTACACCTTC.

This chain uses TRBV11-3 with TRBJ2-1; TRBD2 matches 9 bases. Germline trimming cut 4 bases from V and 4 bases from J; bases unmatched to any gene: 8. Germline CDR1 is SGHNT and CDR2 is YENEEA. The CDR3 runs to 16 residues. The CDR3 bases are TGTGCCAGCAGCTCCTCGCGGGAGGGGGCGTACAATGAGCAGTTCTTC. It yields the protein CASSSSREGAYNEQFF.

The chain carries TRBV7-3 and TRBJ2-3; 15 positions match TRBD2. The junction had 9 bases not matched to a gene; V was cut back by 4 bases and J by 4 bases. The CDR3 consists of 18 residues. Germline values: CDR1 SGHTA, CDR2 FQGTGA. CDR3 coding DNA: TGTGCCAGCAGCTACATGGGGGGACTAGCGGGAGGCCCAGATACGCAGTATTTT. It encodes CASSYMGGLAGGPDTQYF.

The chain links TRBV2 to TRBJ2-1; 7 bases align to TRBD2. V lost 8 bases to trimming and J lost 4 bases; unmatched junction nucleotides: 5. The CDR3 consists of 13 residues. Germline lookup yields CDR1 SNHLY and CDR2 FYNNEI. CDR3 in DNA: TGTGCCAGCGGGAAGGGACTATACAATGAGCAGTTCTTC. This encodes CASGKGLYNEQFF.

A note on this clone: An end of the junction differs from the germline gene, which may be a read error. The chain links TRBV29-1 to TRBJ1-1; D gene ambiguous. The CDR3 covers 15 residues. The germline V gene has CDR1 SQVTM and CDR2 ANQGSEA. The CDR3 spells CSVEKVGGSDTVAFF. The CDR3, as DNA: TGCAGCGTTGAAAAGGTCGGAGGATCTGATACTGTAGCTTTCTTT.